Listed below are T cell receptor beta chains from one sample, sequenced in a study of blood T cell repertoires in COVID-19. Libraries were prepared by immunoSEQ multiplex PCR; TCRdb keeps only in-frame clonotypes and omits some of them. The sample lists 170,000 or so clones; about four fifths were seen once. The sequenced sample was peripheral blood. The receptor source for this set is a man in his sixties or seventies with active or convalescent COVID-19. Both conserved end residues are part of each CDR3. The D gene is left open where the match is weak. Size values are once, few and many counts, or a class for expanded clones, and some rows have none.

.	TRBD1	TRBV6-5	TRBJ2-7	CASSYYTGGIENEQYF	TGTGCCAGCAGTTACTACACAGGGGGGATAGAGAACGAGCAGTACTTC
.	TRBD1	TRBV27	TRBJ1-1	CASSRTGGEGKGSEAFF	TGTGCCAGCTCCCGGACAGGGGGCGAAGGCAAGGGGTCTGAAGCTTTCTTT
.	.	TRBV5-1	TRBJ1-4	CASSLLDSPNAKLFF	TGCGCCAGCAGCTTGCTGGACAGTCCCAATGCAAAACTGTTTTTT
.	.	TRBV3-1/TRBV3-2	TRBJ1-3	CASRQQGGTGNTIYF	TGTGCCAGCAGGCAACAGGGAGGCACTGGAAACACCATATATTTT
.	.	TRBV7-9	TRBJ2-2	CASSSRGGPGELFF	TGTGCCAGCAGCTCAAGGGGGGGCCCCGGGGAGCTGTTTTTT
.	TRBD2	TRBV6-5	TRBJ2-7	CASSYSSGSTYEQYF	TGTGCCAGCAGTTACTCTAGCGGGAGCACCTACGAGCAGTACTTC
.	TRBD2	TRBV7-9	TRBJ2-2	CASRTRGLVDTGELFF	TGTGCCAGCCGAACCCGGGGACTAGTCGACACCGGGGAGCTGTTTTTT
.	.	TRBV10-3	TRBJ1-4	CAISERGGEEKLFF	TGTGCCATCAGTGAGCGGGGCGGGGAAGAAAAACTGTTTTTT
.	.	TRBV6-5	TRBJ1-5	CASSSQGTSNQPQHF	TGTGCCAGCAGTTCACAGGGAACTAGCAATCAGCCCCAGCATTTT
once	TRBD2	TRBV30	TRBJ2-2	CACRGVGTGELFF	TGTGCCTGTCGGGGGGTGGGGACCGGGGAGCTGTTTTTT
.	.	TRBV5-1	TRBJ1-5	CASSPPAGRGQPQHF	TGCGCCAGCAGCCCCCCTGCAGGACGGGGTCAGCCCCAGCATTTT
.	.	TRBV3-1/TRBV3-2	TRBJ2-7	CASSHAPYEQYF	TGTGCCAGCAGCCATGCGCCCTACGAGCAGTACTTC
.	TRBD1	TRBV7-8	TRBJ1-6	CASSLRDRANSPLHF	TGTGCCAGCAGCTTACGGGACAGGGCCAATTCACCCCTCCACTTT
.	TRBD2	TRBV10-2	TRBJ2-5	CASSEDSGSGETQYF	TGCGCCAGCAGTGAAGATAGCGGGAGCGGGGAGACCCAGTACTTC
few	.	TRBV6-5	TRBJ1-1	CASSAGRDTEAFF	TGTGCCAGCAGCGCTGGGAGAGACACTGAAGCTTTCTTT